The 22 T cell receptor beta chains below all came from one sample that was sequenced in a study of T cell changes during pregnancy in multiple sclerosis (dated by TCRdb to between 2018 and 2021). To prepare the library, the immunoSEQ multiplex PCR assay was applied. Imported from immuneACCESS, the table was reduced by TCRdb to in-frame sequences with V and J called. These copies leave out some clones; in studies compared against another copy, an unresolved V gene accounts for under half, and the cause of the remainder is not known. This sample lists tens of thousands of clones; 91% were detected once. The ten largest make up about 2.1% of the sample. The input for sequencing was peripheral blood, taken in the first trimester of pregnancy. The source of these receptors is a female donor with multiple sclerosis, enrolled in a pregnancy study.

This clone was picked up one time. The rearrangement joins TRBV28 to TRBJ2-7, with TRBD2 matching 12 bases. Per the germline V gene, CDR1 is MDHEN and CDR2 is SYDVKM. This CDR3 spans 17 amino acids. Losses at the gene ends were 3 bases for V and 4 bases for J; bases not matched to a gene: 10. Here the CDR3 reads CASSFGGTGLAGYEQYF. The CDR3 bases are TGTGCCAGCAGTTTTGGGGGAACAGGACTAGCGGGATACGAGCAGTACTTC.

This chain links TRBV2 with TRBJ2-2; 8 bases are shared with TRBD1. Germline V gives CDR1 SNHLY, CDR2 FYNNEI. J was trimmed by 5 bases and V by 7 bases; bases with no gene match: 12. This CDR3 comprises 16 residues. The CDR3 loop reads CASILGGRGRTGELFF. CDR3 nucleotide sequence: TGTGCCAGCATTCTCGGTGGCAGGGGGCGAACCGGGGAGCTGTTTTTT.

This chain links TRBV5-6 with TRBJ2-7; TRBD1 aligns across 7 bases. Germline V CDR1 and CDR2: SGHDT, YYEEEE. With 6 bases clipped from V and 4 bases from J, the junction kept 10 bases outside the gene matches. The CDR3 length is 14 residues. DNA of the CDR3: TGTGCCAGCAAAAGGGGGCAGCGAGATTACGAGCAGTACTTC. Translation gives CASKRGQRDYEQYF.

This rearrangement joins TRBV14 to TRBJ2-1, with D possibly matching TRBD2 (5 bases). Per the germline V gene, CDR1 is SGHDN and CDR2 is FVKESK. The V end lost 4 bases, the J end lost 1 base, and 14 bases lay between the germline ends. The CDR3 covers 16 residues. The CDR3 DNA reads as TGTGCCAGCAGCCCGCCGACTTGGGAGTCCTACAATGAGCAGTTCTTC. This sequence encodes CASSPPTWESYNEQFF.

The genes are TRBV9 and TRBJ2-5, with 13 nucleotides matching TRBD2. V was clipped by 0 bases and J by 5 bases; unmatched bases: 1. The CDR3 sequence is 15 residues long. Germline CDR1 is SGDLS and CDR2 is YYNGEE. In DNA form, the CDR3 reads TGTGCCAGCAGCGTAGCGACTAGCGGGGGGGAGACCCAGTACTTC. It is translated as CASSVATSGGETQYF.

The chain has TRBV5-6 and TRBJ2-7; D gene unclear. V lost 1 base and J lost 4, with 6 bases in between. This CDR3 contains 12 residues. Germline V gives CDR1 SGHDT, CDR2 YYEEEE. The CDR3 region has the DNA TGTGCCAGCAGCTTGTCCGGTTACGAGCAGTACTTC. It is translated as CASSLSGYEQYF.

The V and J genes are TRBV10-2 and TRBJ2-7, with 11 bases identical to TRBD1. CDR3 length: 16 amino acids. The V gene's germline CDR1 is WSHSY and CDR2 SAAADI. Germline trimming cut 6 bases from V and 5 bases from J; bases unmatched to any gene: 12. The CDR3, as DNA: TGCGCCAGCAGACCATCCTCCGGGACAGGGGGTAACGAGCAGTACTTC. Protein product: CASRPSSGTGGNEQYF.

V and J are TRBV5-6 and TRBJ2-1, with D tentatively TRBD2 (6 bases). CDR1 is SGHDT, CDR2 YYEEEE, per germline. The V end was cut by 6 bases, the J end by 8 bases, with 15 bases between. The CDR3 runs 13 residues. CDR3 residues: CASTLRGIHEQFF. The CDR3 nucleotides read TGTGCCAGCACCCTCCGGGGGATCCATGAGCAGTTCTTC. The variable domain in full, with the rest retrieved from reference TRBV5-6 and TRBJ2-1, is DAGVTQSPTHLIKTRGQQVTLRCSPKSGHDTVSWYQQALGQGPQFIFQYYEEEERQRGNFPDRFSGHQFPNYSSELNVNALLLGDSALYLCASTLRGIHEQFFGPGTRLTVL.

The chain carries TRBV9 and TRBJ2-3; no reliable D call. Germline V gene lookup returns CDR1 SGDLS and CDR2 YYNGEE. Trimming cost V 0 bases and J 0 bases, with 8 bases left between them. This CDR3 region has 15 residues. The chain's CDR3 is CASSVAGTSTDTQYF. The CDR3 DNA is TGTGCCAGCAGCGTAGCAGGAACCAGCACAGATACGCAGTATTTT.

In this sample, this clone turned up a few times. This sequence joins TRBV2 and TRBJ1-4, with 7 positions matching TRBD1. After removal of 6 bases from V and 5 bases from J, the junction contained 9 bases not matched to a gene. The CDR3 has 15 residues. The germline V gene encodes CDR1 SNHLY and CDR2 FYNNEI. CDR3 in DNA: TGTGCCAGCAGCCCCCCAGGACAGGCAAATGAAAAACTGTTTTTT. Amino acids: CASSPPGQANEKLFF.

The rearrangement links TRBV28 to TRBJ2-3; 10 nucleotides agree with TRBD2. The CDR3 sequence is 16 residues long. V was pared by 3 bases and J by 0 bases, with 3 bases of the junction left unmatched. Germline V CDR1 and CDR2: MDHEN, SYDVKM. As DNA, the CDR3 is TGTGCCAGCAGTTTGTTACTAGCGGGAAGCACAGATACGCAGTATTTT. Amino acid sequence: CASSLLLAGSTDTQYF.

J is TRBJ2-3 and V is TRBV29-1, with TRBD2 matching 12 bases. The CDR3 totals 17 residues. V lost 6 bases, J lost 2 bases, and 12 bases stayed unmatched. Germline CDR1 and CDR2: SQVTM and ANQGSEA. CDR3 protein: CSVTIPTSGGFTDTQYF. CDR3 sequence (DNA): TGCAGCGTCACGATCCCCACTAGCGGGGGGTTCACAGATACGCAGTATTTT.

The chain links TRBV19 to TRBJ2-1; weak D call: TRBD1 (6 bases). The length of the CDR3 is 16 residues. Trimming left V 1 base short and J 0 bases short, with 10 bases between. Germline V CDR1 and CDR2: LNHDA, SQIVND (reference sequence). The CDR3 sequence: CASSIVQGLSYNEQFF. The CDR3 DNA reads TGTGCCAGTAGTATAGTGCAGGGGCTCTCCTACAATGAGCAGTTCTTC.

The table lists this clone with a count of one. The rearrangement links TRBV6-1 to TRBJ2-3, with D perhaps matching TRBD1 (5 bases). This CDR3 has 14 amino acids. Germline-derived CDR1 and CDR2 are MNHNS and SASEGT. Trimming pared 4 bases from V and 6 bases from J, leaving 14 bases between. The CDR3 loop reads CASSARAWGDTQYF. The CDR3 DNA sequence: TGTGCCAGCAGTGCCCGGGCCTGGGGCGATACGCAGTATTTT.

The V gene is TRBV5-4, the J gene TRBJ1-1, with D maybe TRBD1 (6 bases). The V gene lost 5 bases and the J gene lost 6 bases, with 17 bases spanning the gap. From germline, CDR1 is SGHNT and CDR2 YYREEE (reference sequence). The length of the CDR3 is 14 residues. CDR3 loop: CASSSTPDRSEAFF. The CDR3 DNA sequence: TGTGCCAGCAGTTCCACGCCCGACAGGTCTGAAGCTTTCTTT.

The chain employs TRBV6-6 and TRBJ2-7, with 8 nucleotides matching TRBD1. V lost 6 bases, J lost 7 bases, and 8 bases stayed unmatched. This CDR3 is 13 amino acids long. Germline CDR1 and CDR2: MNHNY and SVGAGI (reference sequence). The CDR3 loop is CASSGQGPQEQYF. CDR3 nucleotide sequence: TGTGCCAGCAGCGGACAGGGCCCCCAAGAGCAGTACTTC.

The genes are TRBV6-4 and TRBJ2-7, with TRBD2 matching 14 bases. Trimming cost V 2 bases and J 5 bases; bases outside gene matches: 11. CDR1 and CDR2 from the germline V gene are MRHNA and SNTAGT. The CDR3 loop spans 18 amino acids. The CDR3 coding sequence is TGTGCCAGCAGTGACCGACTAGCGGGGGGGCGAATAAATGACGAGCAGTACTTC. Encoded protein: CASSDRLAGGRINDEQYF.

The CDR3 DNA reads TGTGCCAGCACTGGACAGCGGGGGTCGGGAGCTTTCTTT. This encodes CASTGQRGSGAFF. The chain couples TRBV2 to TRBJ1-1; D perhaps matches TRBD1 (6 bases). The CDR3 runs to 13 residues. V dropped 7 bases and J dropped 10 bases, with 19 bases sitting between them. CDR1 and CDR2 from the germline V gene are SNHLY and FYNNEI.

This chain links TRBV5-4 with TRBJ2-7; D gene uncertain. CDR3 size: 13 residues. Germline CDR1 SGHNT, CDR2 YYREEE (reference sequence). V was pared by 0 bases and J by 2 bases, with 6 bases between. The CDR3, as DNA: TGTGCCAGCAGCTTGGAATCCACCTACGAGCAGTACTTC. Residues: CASSLESTYEQYF.

CDR3 in DNA: TGTGCCAGCAGCCCGGACATGAACACTGAAGCTTTCTTT. This codes for CASSPDMNTEAFF. J is TRBJ1-1 and V is TRBV5-4; tentatively, D is TRBD1 (5 bases). Trimming shortened V by 4 bases and J by 0 bases, and 7 bases separated the two germline ends. Germline V gene lookup returns CDR1 SGHNT and CDR2 YYREEE (reference sequence). The CDR3 runs 13 residues.

The rearrangement joins TRBV4-1 to TRBJ2-1; 13 nucleotides match TRBD2. CDR1 and CDR2 (germline): MGHRA, YSYEKL. J gave up 7 bases and V 4 bases, and 10 bases lay outside the gene matches. The CDR3 contains 17 residues. CDR3 in DNA: TGCGCCAGCAGCCCAGAACCGGGACTAGCGGGATTGAATGAGCAGTTCTTC. This gives the protein CASSPEPGLAGLNEQFF.

The chain employs TRBV6-6 and TRBJ1-1, with no clear D. CDR3 size: 14 residues. V was trimmed by 4 bases and J by 4 bases, leaving 13 bases between them. Germline CDR1 is MNHNY and CDR2 is SVGAGI (reference sequence). In nucleotides, the CDR3 is TGTGCCAGCAGTTTCACACCCTCTGGCACTGAAGCTTTCTTT. It encodes CASSFTPSGTEAFF.